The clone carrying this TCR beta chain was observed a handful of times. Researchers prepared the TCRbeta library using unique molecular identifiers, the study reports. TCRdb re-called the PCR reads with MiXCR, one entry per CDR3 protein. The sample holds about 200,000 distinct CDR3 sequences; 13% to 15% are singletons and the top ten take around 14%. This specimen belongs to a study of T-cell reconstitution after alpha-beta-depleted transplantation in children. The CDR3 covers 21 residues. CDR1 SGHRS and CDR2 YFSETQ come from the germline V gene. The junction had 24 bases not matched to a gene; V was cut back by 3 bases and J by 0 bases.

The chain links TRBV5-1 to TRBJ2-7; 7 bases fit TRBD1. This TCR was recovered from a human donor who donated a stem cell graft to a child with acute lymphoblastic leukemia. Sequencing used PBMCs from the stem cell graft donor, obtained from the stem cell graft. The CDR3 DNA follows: TGCGCCAGCAGCTCCCGACCCCGACAGGGCCCAACTTTCAGGAGCTCCTACGAGCAGTACTTC. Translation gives CASSSRPRQGPTFRSSYEQYF.